Below, 30 T cell receptor beta chains from the same sample are listed, as sequenced in a study of T cells expressing NK-cell markers. Reprocessing the 5' RACE reads, TCRdb reports a single entry for every CDR3 protein and omits DNA. The sample yields 500,000 to 600,000 distinct CDR3 sequences, of which the top ten take up around 3.3%. Material for sequencing was blood T cells: a sorted CD56 or NKG2C T cell subset, CD4+ or CD8+ T cells, or bulk PBMC T cells (not recorded which). All receptors derive from a man younger than 35 in good health.

V and J are TRBV27 and TRBJ1-6. The CDR3 runs 17 residues. Germline V CDR1 and CDR2: MNHEY, SMNVEV (reference sequence). CDR3 amino acids: CASSYGREAAYNSPLHF.

The chain couples TRBV20-1 to TRBJ2-1; the D call of TRBD1 rests on TCRdb alone, since no DNA is present to check it. Per germline, CDR1 DFQATT and CDR2 SNEGSKA (reference sequence). There are 16 residues in the CDR3. The CDR3 region is CSALDRGGGSYNEQFF.

The rearrangement uses TRBV20-1 and TRBJ2-3. There are 15 residues in the CDR3. CDR1 is DFQATT and CDR2 is SNEGSKA in the germline V gene (reference sequence). The CDR3 loop reads CSARIDRGSTDTQYF.

The chain couples TRBV6-2 or TRBV6-3 to TRBJ2-1; TCRdb indicates TRBD1, and absent DNA this call remains unverified. Germline loops: CDR1 MNHEY, CDR2 SVGEGT. This CDR3 is 15 amino acids long. The CDR3 region is CASREKGRTYNEQFF.

V is TRBV5-5 and J is TRBJ2-1. Germline assignment: CDR1 SGHKS and CDR2 YYEKEE (reference sequence). This CDR3 is 12 amino acids long. The CDR3 loop is CASSPTPNEQFF.

The chain joins TRBV5-6 to TRBJ2-2. The CDR3 loop spans 16 amino acids. Germline CDR1 and CDR2: SGHDT and YYEEEE. The CDR3 sequence is CASSLVGNTNTGELFF.

The chain employs TRBV5-5 and TRBJ2-3; the TCRdb D gene call, TRBD2, has no DNA to confirm it. CDR1 is SGHKS, CDR2 YYEKEE, per germline (reference sequence). CDR3 length equals 15 residues. CDR3 in amino acids: CASSFSGSMADTQYF.

This CDR3 reads CASRQRGSGANVLTF. V is TRBV7-2 and J is TRBJ2-6; absent DNA, TCRdb's TRBD2 call cannot be checked. The CDR3 sequence is 15 residues long. Germline CDR1 and CDR2: SGHTA and FQGNSA. Using reference TRBV7-2 and TRBJ2-6 for the parts outside the CDR3, the full variable domain is GAGVSQSPSNKVTEKGKDVELRCDPISGHTALYWYRQSLGQGLEFLIYFQGNSAPDKSGLPSDRFSAERTGGSVSTLTIQRTQQEDSAVYLCASRQRGSGANVLTFGAGSRLTVL.

The gene calls are TRBV20-1 and TRBJ2-1; lacking DNA, the TRBD1 call made by TCRdb goes unchecked. Germline V CDR1 and CDR2: DFQATT, SNEGSKA (reference sequence). The CDR3 sequence is 15 residues long. The CDR3 sequence is CSARVVKQGAGEQFF.

The chain carries TRBV12-3 or TRBV12-4 and TRBJ2-3; as DNA is missing, the TRBD2 call by TCRdb cannot be tested. The CDR3 consists of 17 residues. CDR3 amino acids: CASSLGLGGRRTDTQYF.

CDR3 in amino acids: CASTLQANQPQHF. This chain links TRBV12-3 or TRBV12-4 with TRBJ1-5; TCRdb returns TRBD1, unconfirmable since there is no DNA. The CDR3 consists of 13 residues.

The rearrangement joins TRBV6-5 to TRBJ2-5; TCRdb indicates TRBD2, and absent DNA this call remains unverified. This CDR3 has 14 residues. CDR1 MNHEY and CDR2 SVGAGI come from the germline V gene. CDR3: CASSYPGPEGTQYF.

The chain links TRBV7-8 to TRBJ2-7; TCRdb returns TRBD2, unconfirmable since there is no DNA. This CDR3 spans 14 amino acids. Germline-derived CDR1 and CDR2 are SGHVS and FQNEAQ. CDR3 residues: CASSPDSGNYEQYF.

The V call is TRBV5-1, the J call TRBJ2-5; TCRdb picks TRBD1, but there is no DNA to check that call. CDR1 is SGHRS, CDR2 YFSETQ, per germline. The CDR3 contains 16 residues. CDR3 protein: CASSPPQGGRQETQYF.

J is TRBJ2-1 and V is TRBV3-1; TCRdb returns TRBD1, unconfirmable since there is no DNA. Germline assignment: CDR1 LGHDT and CDR2 YNNKEL (reference sequence). The CDR3 covers 15 residues. The CDR3 protein is CASSQVTGKSNEQFF.

The chain recombines TRBV7-2 with TRBJ2-3. From germline, CDR1 is SGHTA and CDR2 FQGNSA. The CDR3 extends over 12 amino acids. CDR3 protein: CASSPRTDTQYF.

This chain connects TRBV11-2 to TRBJ2-4; TCRdb calls TRBD1, which cannot be checked without DNA. Germline assignment: CDR1 SGHAT and CDR2 FQNNGV. This CDR3 is 13 amino acids long. The CDR3 here is CASSMPGTGVSYF.

This chain joins TRBV7-9 and TRBJ1-1; as DNA is missing, the TRBD1 call by TCRdb cannot be tested. The CDR3 covers 12 residues. Germline CDR1 SEHNR, CDR2 FQNEAQ (reference sequence). Here the CDR3 reads CASTSGQIEAFF.

The V call is TRBV7-6, the J call TRBJ1-5. The CDR3 runs 15 residues. Germline CDR1 and CDR2: SGHVS and FNYEAQ. CDR3: CASSLDGVSNQPQHF.

The rearrangement joins TRBV18 to TRBJ1-4; the TCRdb D gene call, TRBD1, has no DNA to confirm it. The CDR3 runs 14 residues. Germline CDR1 KGHSH, CDR2 LQKENI. The CDR3 sequence: CASSPAPGGEKLFF.

The rearrangement joins TRBV7-2 to TRBJ2-2; as DNA is missing, the TRBD1 call by TCRdb cannot be tested. CDR3 length equals 15 residues. Per the germline V gene, CDR1 is SGHTA and CDR2 is FQGNSA. This CDR3 is CASSLSQWGAGELFF.

The V and J genes are TRBV3-1 and TRBJ2-5; TCRdb lists TRBD2, though no DNA is available to test this call. This CDR3 has 16 amino acids. Germline-derived CDR1 and CDR2 are LGHDT and YNNKEL (reference sequence). The CDR3 reads CASSQDRGLAQETQYF.

The V and J genes are TRBV9 and TRBJ2-1; the D gene TCRdb calls, TRBD1, cannot be checked with no DNA. The CDR3 consists of 16 residues. CDR1 and CDR2 (germline): SGDLS, YYNGEE. CDR3 amino acids: CASSGQLFGSYNEQFF.

The V call is TRBV6-1, the J call TRBJ2-2. The germline V gene has CDR1 MNHNS and CDR2 SASEGT. The CDR3 has 14 residues. CDR3 region: CASSGIETTGELFF.

V gene TRBV20-1 combines with J gene TRBJ1-1; the TRBD1 assignment by TCRdb is unverifiable without DNA. This CDR3 spans 14 amino acids. CDR1 DFQATT and CDR2 SNEGSKA come from the germline V gene (reference sequence). The CDR3 protein is CSARREGAGTEAFF.

The chain combines TRBV4-3 with TRBJ2-2; TCRdb designates TRBD2, a call that cannot be tested without DNA. The CDR3 length is 18 residues. Looked up from germline, CDR1 is LGHNA and CDR2 is YSLEER. CDR3 in amino acids: CASSQEIIRGSLSGELFF.

The rearrangement uses TRBV6-5 and TRBJ2-3; TCRdb calls TRBD1, which cannot be checked without DNA. CDR1 MNHEY and CDR2 SVGAGI come from the germline V gene. The CDR3 spans 14 residues. CDR3 loop: CASSYPPQTDTQYF.

V and J are TRBV28 and TRBJ2-2; TCRdb calls TRBD1, which cannot be checked without DNA. The CDR3 spans 17 residues. Germline values: CDR1 MDHEN, CDR2 SYDVKM. The CDR3 loop is CASSLFAQGGNTGELFF.

The chain recombines TRBV12-3 or TRBV12-4 with TRBJ2-3. The CDR3 is made up of 14 amino acids. CDR3 sequence: CASSFRQVLDTQYF.

The chain links TRBV7-9 to TRBJ2-5; TCRdb indicates TRBD2, and absent DNA this call remains unverified. Germline values: CDR1 SEHNR, CDR2 FQNEAQ (reference sequence). The CDR3 has 15 residues. CDR3 protein: CASSLMAGEQETQYF.